This T cell receptor beta chain came from a study of technical replicates of blood from several donors. Looked up from germline, CDR1 is MNHEY and CDR2 is SMNVEV (reference sequence). Trimming cost V 8 bases and J 0 bases; bases outside gene matches: 7. The CDR3 totals 14 residues. This clone came up a few times. Produced via immunoSEQ multiplex PCR; TCRdb's table is partial and in-frame only. Of about 57,000 clones listed, about 94% are singletons. This sequence was found in a human donor in good health. Some clones in this sample may be carry-over from other donors' samples. This chain uses TRBV27 with TRBJ2-7; TRBD1 matches 7 bases. Sequences were obtained from PBMCs. Here the CDR3 reads CASWSGTASYEQYF. The CDR3 DNA follows: TGTGCCAGCTGGTCCGGGACAGCCTCCTACGAGCAGTACTTC.